What follows are 14 T cell receptor beta chains derived from one specimen sequenced in a study of cytomegalovirus exposure and HLA in healthy donors. Vbeta (60) and Jbeta (13) primers were used in the PCR. The table came from immunoSEQ multiplex PCR; TCRdb's copy has only in-frame clones and leaves some out. The table has 90,000 to 120,000 clones, around 76% seen once. The specimen sequenced was PBMCs. The receptors stem from a woman aged 50 to 65 in good health and CMV-seropositive.

The chain joins TRBV11-3 to TRBJ2-5; the match to TRBD1 covers 7 bases. Germline loops: CDR1 SGHNT, CDR2 YENEEA. CDR3 length equals 16 residues. With 6 bases clipped from V and 0 bases from J, the junction kept 10 bases outside the gene matches. The CDR3, as DNA: TGTGCCAGCAGGAAGAGGACCAGGGGGAACCAAGAGACCCAGTACTTC. It encodes CASRKRTRGNQETQYF.

This clone was counted a few times. The gene calls are TRBV6-1 and TRBJ2-7, with 7 bases aligning to TRBD2. From germline, CDR1 is MNHNS and CDR2 SASEGT. The CDR3 has 14 residues. V gave up 3 bases and J gave up 9 bases; unmatched junction bases: 11. The CDR3 DNA is TGTGCCAGCAGTGATCGGGGGGACCAGCGGGGGCAGTACTTC. Protein sequence: CASSDRGDQRGQYF.

This clone was seen more than once but under ten times. V usage is TRBV10-1 and J usage is TRBJ1-1, with D possibly TRBD1 on 6 matching bases. The V gene's germline CDR1 is WNHNN and CDR2 SYGVQD (reference sequence). Trimming removed 3 bases at V and 4 bases at J, with 18 bases between. The CDR3 is 16 amino acids. CDR3 bases: TGCGCCAGCAGTGACCCCGGGGGGCCGCACGGCACTGAAGCTTTCTTT. Translated, it gives CASSDPGGPHGTEAFF.

This clone came up a few times. The gene calls are TRBV9 and TRBJ2-7; 7 bases map to TRBD2. This CDR3 contains 14 residues. CDR1 is SGDLS and CDR2 is YYNGEE in the germline V gene. J lost 5 bases, V lost 4 bases, and 9 bases had no gene match. This CDR3 is CASSLGGRFNEQYF. The CDR3 bases are TGTGCCAGCAGCCTAGGCGGGAGATTTAACGAGCAGTACTTC.

The rearrangement links TRBV5-1 to TRBJ1-2, with D tentatively TRBD1 (5 bases). V lost 5 bases to trimming and J lost 2 bases, with 13 bases between them. The V gene's germline CDR1 is SGHRS and CDR2 YFSETQ. This CDR3 spans 14 amino acids. The CDR3 sequence: CASRKIPGNYGYTF. The CDR3 coding sequence is TGCGCCAGCAGAAAGATACCAGGGAACTATGGCTACACCTTC. Together with reference TRBV5-1 and TRBJ1-2, the CDR3 gives the full variable domain: KAGVTQTPRYLIKTRGQQVTLSCSPISGHRSVSWYQQTPGQGLQFLFEYFSETQRNKGNFPGRFSGRQFSNSRSEMNVSTLELGDSALYLCASRKIPGNYGYTFGSGTRLTVV.

This clone was found once. This sequence joins TRBV9 and TRBJ2-7, with TRBD1 identical over 7 bases. CDR1 SGDLS and CDR2 YYNGEE come from the germline V gene. This CDR3 has 14 residues. The ends lost 0 bases at V and 7 bases at J; junction bases unmatched: 7. This CDR3 reads CASSVEGDSREQYF. DNA for the CDR3: TGTGCCAGCAGCGTAGAGGGGGACAGTCGAGAGCAGTACTTC.

The chain couples TRBV11-2 to TRBJ2-7, with D perhaps matching TRBD1 (6 bases). V dropped 1 base and J dropped 1 base, with 11 bases sitting between them. Germline lookup yields CDR1 SGHAT and CDR2 FQNNGV. CDR3 length: 15 amino acids. The CDR3 loop reads CASSLVGTQSYEQYF. CDR3 nucleotides: TGTGCCAGCAGCTTAGTTGGGACACAATCCTACGAGCAGTACTTC.

V gene TRBV5-1 combines with J gene TRBJ2-2, with 7 bases matching TRBD2. Looked up from germline, CDR1 is SGHRS and CDR2 is YFSETQ. The CDR3 is 12 amino acids. V was pared by 8 bases and J by 5 bases, with 3 bases of the junction left unmatched. The CDR3 DNA reads TGCGCCAGTCGGGGGGTTACCGGGGAGCTGTTTTTT. Translation: CASRGVTGELFF.

This chain connects TRBV6-5 to TRBJ1-1, with a weak D call TRBD1 (5 bases). Trimming removed 2 bases from V and 4 bases from J, with 14 bases in between. The CDR3 contains 15 residues. The germline CDR1 and CDR2 sequences are MNHEY and SVGAGI. The CDR3 bases are TGTGCCAGCAGTTACGAGAAAGGGGCTGGCACTGAAGCTTTCTTT. Translating it yields CASSYEKGAGTEAFF.

The gene calls are TRBV10-3 and TRBJ1-5, with TRBD1 matching over 8 bases. The CDR3 has 13 residues. Germline V CDR1 and CDR2: ENHRY, SYGVKD. With V trimmed by 7 bases and J by 7 bases, 6 bases remained unmatched. The CDR3 sequence is CAITDREGQPQHF. The DNA of the CDR3 is TGTGCCATCACGGACAGGGAGGGGCAGCCCCAGCATTTT.

The chain has TRBV18 and TRBJ2-1; 8 positions agree with TRBD2. V gave up 8 bases and J gave up 5 bases; unmatched junction bases: 11. CDR1 KGHSH and CDR2 LQKENI come from the germline V gene. This CDR3 spans 15 amino acids. The CDR3, as DNA: TGTGCCAGCCGCCGGGAGGGGGGCCTCAACAATGAGCAGTTCTTC. It specifies CASRREGGLNNEQFF.

The rearrangement uses TRBV7-6 and TRBJ2-1; TRBD2 matches 7 bases. CDR3 length: 21 residues. Germline V gene sequence: CDR1 SGHVS, CDR2 FNYEAQ. Trimming cost V 2 bases and J 0 bases; bases outside gene matches: 19. CDR3 bases: TGTGCCAGCAGCTTATTCCAGACCCGACTAGCCCTACGCCACTCCTACAATGAGCAGTTCTTC. This codes for CASSLFQTRLALRHSYNEQFF.

The chain couples TRBV2 to TRBJ2-2, with 8 bases that match TRBD1. J gave up 10 bases and V 4 bases, and 2 bases lay outside the gene matches. The CDR3 runs to 12 residues. In germline, CDR1 is SNHLY, CDR2 FYNNEI. The CDR3 DNA follows: TGTGCCAGCAGTGCGACAGGGGAGGAGCTGTTTTTT. Encoded protein: CASSATGEELFF.

There are a few counts of this clone. The chain links TRBV5-6 to TRBJ2-7; D may be TRBD2 (5 bases). CDR1 and CDR2 from the germline V gene are SGHDT and YYEEEE. V was shortened by 3 bases and J by 3 bases, with 10 bases between the two germline ends. The CDR3 runs 13 residues. CDR3 DNA sequence: TGTGCCAGCAGCTCGGGATTTGGCTACGAGCAGTACTTC. Encoded protein: CASSSGFGYEQYF.